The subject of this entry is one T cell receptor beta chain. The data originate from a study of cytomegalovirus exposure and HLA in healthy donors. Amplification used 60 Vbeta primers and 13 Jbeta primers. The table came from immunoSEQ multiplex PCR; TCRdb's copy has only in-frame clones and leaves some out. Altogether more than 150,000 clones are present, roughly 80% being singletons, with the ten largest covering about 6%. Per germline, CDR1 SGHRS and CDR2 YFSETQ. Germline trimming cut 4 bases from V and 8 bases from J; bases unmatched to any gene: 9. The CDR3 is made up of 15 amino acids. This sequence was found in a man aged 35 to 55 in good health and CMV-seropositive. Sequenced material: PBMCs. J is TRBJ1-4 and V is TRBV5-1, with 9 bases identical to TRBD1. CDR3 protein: CASSLPGQGGEKLFF. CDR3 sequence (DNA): TGCGCCAGCAGCCTACCGGGACAGGGAGGAGAAAAACTGTTTTTT.